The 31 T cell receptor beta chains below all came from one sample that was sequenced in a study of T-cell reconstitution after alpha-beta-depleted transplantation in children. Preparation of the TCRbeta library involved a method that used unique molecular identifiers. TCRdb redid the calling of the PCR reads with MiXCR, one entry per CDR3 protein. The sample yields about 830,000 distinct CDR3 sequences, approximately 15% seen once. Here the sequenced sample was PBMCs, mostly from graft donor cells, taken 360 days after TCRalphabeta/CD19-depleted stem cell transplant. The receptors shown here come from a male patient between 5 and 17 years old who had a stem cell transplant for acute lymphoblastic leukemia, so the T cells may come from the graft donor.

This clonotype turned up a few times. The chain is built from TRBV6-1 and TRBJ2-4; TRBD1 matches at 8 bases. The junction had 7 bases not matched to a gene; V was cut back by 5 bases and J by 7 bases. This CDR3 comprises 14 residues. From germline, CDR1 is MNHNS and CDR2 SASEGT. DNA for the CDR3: TGTGCCAGCAGTCCAGGGACAGGAGGCAACATTCAGTACTTC. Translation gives CASSPGTGGNIQYF.

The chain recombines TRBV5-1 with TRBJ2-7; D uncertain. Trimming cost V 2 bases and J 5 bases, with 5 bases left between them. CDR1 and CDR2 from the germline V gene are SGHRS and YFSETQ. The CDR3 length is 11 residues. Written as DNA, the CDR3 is TGCGCCAGCAGCTTAACCCACGAGCAGTACTTC. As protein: CASSLTHEQYF.

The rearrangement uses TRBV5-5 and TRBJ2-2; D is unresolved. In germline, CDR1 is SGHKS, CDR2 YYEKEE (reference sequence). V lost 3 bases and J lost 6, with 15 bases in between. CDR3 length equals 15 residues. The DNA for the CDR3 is TGTGCCAGCAGCTCGACGTGGGTTTGGTCCGGGGAGCTGTTTTTT. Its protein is CASSSTWVWSGELFF.

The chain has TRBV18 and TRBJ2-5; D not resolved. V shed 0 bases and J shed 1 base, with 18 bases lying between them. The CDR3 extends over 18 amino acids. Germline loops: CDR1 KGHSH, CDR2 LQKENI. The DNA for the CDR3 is TGTGCCAGCTCACCACCGTTCTCCCAGGAAACACTCCAAGAGACCCAGTACTTC. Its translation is CASSPPFSQETLQETQYF.

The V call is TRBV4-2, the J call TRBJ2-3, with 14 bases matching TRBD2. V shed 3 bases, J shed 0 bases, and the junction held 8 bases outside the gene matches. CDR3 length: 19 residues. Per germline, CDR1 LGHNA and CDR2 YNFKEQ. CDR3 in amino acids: CASSHTGTSGSLSTDTQYF. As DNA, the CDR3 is TGTGCCAGCAGCCATACCGGGACTAGCGGGAGTTTAAGCACAGATACGCAGTATTTT.

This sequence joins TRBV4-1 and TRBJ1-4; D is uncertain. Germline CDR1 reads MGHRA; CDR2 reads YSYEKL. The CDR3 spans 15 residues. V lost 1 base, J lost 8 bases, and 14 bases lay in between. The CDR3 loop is CASSQGEAFGEKLFF. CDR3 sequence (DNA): TGCGCCAGCAGCCAAGGGGAGGCTTTCGGGGAAAAACTGTTTTTT.

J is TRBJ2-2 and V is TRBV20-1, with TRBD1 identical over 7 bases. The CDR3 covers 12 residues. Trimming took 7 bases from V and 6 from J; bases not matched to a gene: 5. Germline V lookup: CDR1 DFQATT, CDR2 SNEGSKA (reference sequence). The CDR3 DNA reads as TGCAGTGTTGACAGGGAATCCGGGGAGCTGTTTTTT. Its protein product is CSVDRESGELFF.

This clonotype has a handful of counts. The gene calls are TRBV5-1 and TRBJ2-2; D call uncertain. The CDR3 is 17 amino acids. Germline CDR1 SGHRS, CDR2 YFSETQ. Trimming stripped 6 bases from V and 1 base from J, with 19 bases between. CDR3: CASTSVELKGNTGELFF. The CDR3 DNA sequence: TGCGCCAGCACGTCCGTGGAGCTGAAGGGGAACACCGGGGAGCTGTTTTTT.

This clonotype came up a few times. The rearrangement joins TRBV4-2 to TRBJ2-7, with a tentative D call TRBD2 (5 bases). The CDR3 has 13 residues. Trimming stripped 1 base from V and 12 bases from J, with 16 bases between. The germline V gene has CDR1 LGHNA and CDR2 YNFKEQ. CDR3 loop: CASSQGPSWEVYF. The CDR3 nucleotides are TGTGCCAGCAGCCAAGGGCCTAGCTGGGAAGTGTACTTC.

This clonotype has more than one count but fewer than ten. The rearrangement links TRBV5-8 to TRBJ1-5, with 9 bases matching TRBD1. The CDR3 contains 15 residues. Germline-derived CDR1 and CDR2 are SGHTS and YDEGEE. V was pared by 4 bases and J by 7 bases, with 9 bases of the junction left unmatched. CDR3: CASSEPGQGIQPQHF. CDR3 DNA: TGTGCCAGCAGCGAGCCGGGACAGGGTATACAGCCCCAGCATTTT.

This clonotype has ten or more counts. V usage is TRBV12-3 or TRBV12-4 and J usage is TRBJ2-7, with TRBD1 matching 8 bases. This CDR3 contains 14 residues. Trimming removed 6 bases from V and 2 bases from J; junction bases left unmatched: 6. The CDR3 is CASRSGTGPYEQYF. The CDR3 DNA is TGTGCCAGCAGATCCGGGACAGGACCCTACGAGCAGTACTTC.

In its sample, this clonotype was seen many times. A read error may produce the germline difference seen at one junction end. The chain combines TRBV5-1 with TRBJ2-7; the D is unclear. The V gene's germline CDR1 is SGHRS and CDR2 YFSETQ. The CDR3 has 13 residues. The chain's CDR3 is CASSLASSYEQYF. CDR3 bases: TGTGCCAGCAGTTTAGCTAGTAGTTACGAGCAGTACTTC.

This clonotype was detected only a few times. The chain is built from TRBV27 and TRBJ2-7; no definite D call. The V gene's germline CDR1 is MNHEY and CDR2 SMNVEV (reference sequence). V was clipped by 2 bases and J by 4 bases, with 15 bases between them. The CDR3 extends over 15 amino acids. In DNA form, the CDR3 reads TGTGCCAGCAGTTTACAGGCAACTGGGGTTTACGAGCAGTACTTC. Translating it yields CASSLQATGVYEQYF.

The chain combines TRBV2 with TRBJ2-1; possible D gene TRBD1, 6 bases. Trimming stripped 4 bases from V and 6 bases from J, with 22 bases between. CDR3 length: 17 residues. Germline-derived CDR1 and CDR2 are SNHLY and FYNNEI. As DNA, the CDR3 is TGTGCCAGCAGTGGTTCAGGGGTTACCGTTCTTCCCAATGAGCAGTTCTTC. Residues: CASSGSGVTVLPNEQFF.

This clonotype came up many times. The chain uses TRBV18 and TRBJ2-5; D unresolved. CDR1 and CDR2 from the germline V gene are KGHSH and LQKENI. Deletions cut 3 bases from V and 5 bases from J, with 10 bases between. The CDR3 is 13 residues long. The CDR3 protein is CASSPGFRETQYF. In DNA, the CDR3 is TGTGCCAGCTCACCGGGGTTTCGGGAGACCCAGTACTTC.

CDR3 amino acids: CASSYTTSGRKRTDTQYF. The CDR3 DNA reads as TGTGCCAGCAGTTACACTACTAGCGGGAGGAAAAGGACAGATACGCAGTATTTT. The gene calls are TRBV6-5 and TRBJ2-3; 12 positions match TRBD2. The V gene's germline CDR1 is MNHEY and CDR2 SVGAGI. This CDR3 is built from 18 residues. The trim removed 2 bases at V and 3 bases at J, leaving 9 bases unmatched.

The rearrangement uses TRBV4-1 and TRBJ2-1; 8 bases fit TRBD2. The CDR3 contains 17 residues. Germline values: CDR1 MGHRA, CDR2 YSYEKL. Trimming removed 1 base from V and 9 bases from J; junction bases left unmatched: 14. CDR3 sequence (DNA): TGCGCCAGCAGCCAAGCGAGGGTAGCGGGGATCGGTGGTGAGCAGTTCTTC. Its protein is CASSQARVAGIGGEQFF.

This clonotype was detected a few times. The CDR3 sequence: CASSQAPDGNNEQFF. Written as DNA, the CDR3 is TGTGCCAGCAGCCAGGCGCCGGACGGGAACAATGAGCAGTTCTTC. The chain is built from TRBV9 and TRBJ2-1; D is perhaps TRBD2 (5 bases). Germline loops: CDR1 SGDLS, CDR2 YYNGEE. Trimming removed 4 bases from V and 5 bases from J, with 16 bases in between. The CDR3 is 15 amino acids. The variable domain in full, with the rest retrieved from reference TRBV9 and TRBJ2-1, is DSGVTQTPKHLITATGQRVTLRCSPRSGDLSVYWYQQSLDQGLQFLIQYYNGEERAKGNILERFSAQQFPDLHSELNLSSLELGDSALYFCASSQAPDGNNEQFFGPGTRLTVL.

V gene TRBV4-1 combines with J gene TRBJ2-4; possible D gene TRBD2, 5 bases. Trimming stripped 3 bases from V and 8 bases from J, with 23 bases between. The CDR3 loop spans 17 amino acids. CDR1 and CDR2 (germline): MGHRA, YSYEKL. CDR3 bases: TGCGCCAGCAGCCATGAGACTCTAATAGCCCCCGGGGACATTCAGTACTTC. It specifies CASSHETLIAPGDIQYF.

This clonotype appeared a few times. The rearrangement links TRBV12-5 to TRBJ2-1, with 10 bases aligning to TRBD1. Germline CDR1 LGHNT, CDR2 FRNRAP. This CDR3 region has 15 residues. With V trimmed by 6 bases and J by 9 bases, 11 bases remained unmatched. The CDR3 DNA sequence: TGTGCTAGTGGCTTCCCCGGGACAGGGGAGGGTGAGCAGTTCTTC. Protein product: CASGFPGTGEGEQFF.

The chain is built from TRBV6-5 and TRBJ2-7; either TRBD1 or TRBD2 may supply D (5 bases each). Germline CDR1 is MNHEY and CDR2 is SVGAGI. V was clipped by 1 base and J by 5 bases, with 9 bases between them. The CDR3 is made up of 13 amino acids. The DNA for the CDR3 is TGTGCCAGCAGTTACTTGGGGACCCACGAGCAGTACTTC. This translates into CASSYLGTHEQYF.

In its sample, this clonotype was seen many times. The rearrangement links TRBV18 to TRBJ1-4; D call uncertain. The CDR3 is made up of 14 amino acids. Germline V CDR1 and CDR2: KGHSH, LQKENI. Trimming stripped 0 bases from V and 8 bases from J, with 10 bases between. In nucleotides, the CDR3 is TGTGCCAGCTCACCACCGTCACCGGAGGAAAAACTGTTTTTT. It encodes CASSPPSPEEKLFF.

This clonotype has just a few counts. The CDR3: CASSYDRGLYNEQFF. In nucleotides, the CDR3 is TGTGCCAGTTCATACGACAGGGGGCTTTACAATGAGCAGTTCTTC. The chain joins TRBV6-1 to TRBJ2-1; 10 bases map to TRBD1. This CDR3 has 15 residues. After removal of 9 bases from V and 4 bases from J, the junction contained 9 bases not matched to a gene. The germline V gene has CDR1 MNHNS and CDR2 SASEGT.

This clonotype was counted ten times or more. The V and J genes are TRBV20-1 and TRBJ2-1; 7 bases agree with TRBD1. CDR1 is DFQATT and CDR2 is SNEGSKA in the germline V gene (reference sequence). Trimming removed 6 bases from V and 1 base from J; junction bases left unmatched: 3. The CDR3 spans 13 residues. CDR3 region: CSAADRSYNEQFF. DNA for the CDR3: TGCAGTGCCGCGGACAGGTCCTACAATGAGCAGTTCTTC.

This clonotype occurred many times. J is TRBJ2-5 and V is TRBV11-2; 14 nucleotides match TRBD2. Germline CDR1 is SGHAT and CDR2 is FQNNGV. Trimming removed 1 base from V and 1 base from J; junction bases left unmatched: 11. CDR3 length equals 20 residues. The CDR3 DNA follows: TGTGCCAGCAGCTTAGGCCGGGGACTAGCGGGAGTTTCGTCCCAAGAGACCCAGTACTTC. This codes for CASSLGRGLAGVSSQETQYF. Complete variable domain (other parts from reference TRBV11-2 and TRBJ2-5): EAGVAQSPRYKIIEKRQSVAFWCNPISGHATLYWYQQILGQGPKLLIQFQNNGVVDDSQLPKDRFSAERLKGVDSTLKIQPAKLEDSAVYLCASSLGRGLAGVSSQETQYFGPGTRLLVL.

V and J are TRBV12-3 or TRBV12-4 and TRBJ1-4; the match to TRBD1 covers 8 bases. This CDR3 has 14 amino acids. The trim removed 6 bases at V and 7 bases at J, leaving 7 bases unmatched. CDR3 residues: CASRDGQGGEKLFF. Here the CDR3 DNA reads TGTGCCAGCAGGGACGGACAGGGCGGTGAAAAACTGTTTTTT.

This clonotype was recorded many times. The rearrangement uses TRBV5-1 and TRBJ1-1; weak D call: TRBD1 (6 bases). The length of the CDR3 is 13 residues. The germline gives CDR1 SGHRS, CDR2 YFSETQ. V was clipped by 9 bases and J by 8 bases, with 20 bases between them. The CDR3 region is CATRGEAPREAFF. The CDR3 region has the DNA TGCGCCACAAGGGGGGAGGCGCCTCGAGAAGCTTTCTTT.

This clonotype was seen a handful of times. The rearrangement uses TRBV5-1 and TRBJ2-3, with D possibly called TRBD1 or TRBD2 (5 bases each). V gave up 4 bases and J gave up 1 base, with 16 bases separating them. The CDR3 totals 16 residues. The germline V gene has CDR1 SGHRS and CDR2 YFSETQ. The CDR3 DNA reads TGCGCCAGCAGCCATGGTGGGGACGGAGGCACAGATACGCAGTATTTT. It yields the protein CASSHGGDGGTDTQYF.

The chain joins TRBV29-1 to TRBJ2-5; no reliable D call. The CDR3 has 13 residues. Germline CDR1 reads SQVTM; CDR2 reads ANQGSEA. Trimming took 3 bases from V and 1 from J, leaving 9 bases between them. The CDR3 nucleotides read TGCAGCGTTGATCGGGCAGCCCAAGAGACCCAGTACTTC. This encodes CSVDRAAQETQYF.

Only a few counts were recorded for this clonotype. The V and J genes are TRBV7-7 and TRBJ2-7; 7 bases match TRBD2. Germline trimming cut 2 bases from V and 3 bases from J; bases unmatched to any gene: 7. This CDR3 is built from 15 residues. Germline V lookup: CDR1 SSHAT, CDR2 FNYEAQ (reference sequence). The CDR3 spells CASSLHPSGIYEQYF. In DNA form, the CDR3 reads TGTGCCAGCAGCTTACATCCTAGCGGCATCTACGAGCAGTACTTC. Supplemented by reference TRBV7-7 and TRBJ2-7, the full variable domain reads GAGVSQSPRYKVTKRGQDVTLRCDPISSHATLYWYQQALGQGPEFLTYFNYEAQPDKSGLPSDRFSAERPEGSISTLTIQRTEQRDSAMYRCASSLHPSGIYEQYFGPGTRLTVT.

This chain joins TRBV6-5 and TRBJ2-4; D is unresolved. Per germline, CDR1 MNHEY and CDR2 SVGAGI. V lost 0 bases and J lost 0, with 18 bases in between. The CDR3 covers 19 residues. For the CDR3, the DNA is TGTGCCAGCAGTTACTCGTACAAACCAGAGGACCTAGCCAAAAACATTCAGTACTTC. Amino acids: CASSYSYKPEDLAKNIQYF.